These 5 T cell receptor beta chains share one sample of origin, sequenced in a study of blood T cell repertoires in COVID-19. Some clones are missing from TCRdb's copy, which holds only in-frame ones; the method was immunoSEQ multiplex PCR. The data contain some 390,000 clones, around 87% of them singletons. Sequenced material: peripheral blood. The receptors were sampled from a human donor in a cohort sampled during active COVID-19.

The chain combines TRBV2 with TRBJ1-2; D is possibly TRBD1 (5 bases). Trimming left V 7 bases short and J 4 bases short, with 13 bases between. Germline CDR1 SNHLY, CDR2 FYNNEI. The CDR3 spans 13 residues. The chain's CDR3 is CASMDWGPYGYTF. CDR3 in DNA: TGTGCCAGCATGGATTGGGGCCCCTATGGCTACACCTTC.

This chain links TRBV6-5 with TRBJ1-6, with D unresolved. Germline CDR1 and CDR2: MNHEY and SVGAGI. V lost 2 bases and J lost 7, with 9 bases in between. The CDR3 consists of 14 residues. The CDR3 loop is CASSYVDSNSPLHF. In DNA, the CDR3 is TGTGCCAGCAGTTACGTCGACTCCAATTCACCCCTCCACTTT.

The chain joins TRBV5-1 to TRBJ2-3; 12 nucleotides align to TRBD2. Germline V CDR1 and CDR2: SGHRS, YFSETQ. The CDR3 runs 18 residues. The V segment lost 3 bases and the J segment 2 bases; nucleotides outside the gene matches: 10. CDR3 amino acids: CASSWSASGGADTDTQYF. The CDR3 DNA is TGCGCCAGCAGCTGGTCGGCTAGCGGGGGGGCCGACACAGATACGCAGTATTTT.

The J gene is TRBJ2-1, the V gene TRBV10-3, with a possible D match to TRBD2 (7 bases). The CDR3 extends over 13 amino acids. The germline V gene has CDR1 ENHRY and CDR2 SYGVKD. Trimming shortened V by 7 bases and J by 10 bases, and 17 bases separated the two germline ends. CDR3 sequence reads: CAITQGGVGEQFF. CDR3 coding DNA: TGTGCCATCACCCAAGGGGGGGTCGGGGAGCAGTTCTTC.

This clone has a single count. The chain employs TRBV7-9 and TRBJ2-7, with TRBD1 identical over 8 bases. The J segment lost 7 bases and the V segment lost 5 bases, leaving 7 bases of the junction unmatched. Germline V gene data show CDR1 as SEHNR and CDR2 as FQNEAQ (reference sequence). The CDR3 has 13 amino acids. The CDR3 here is CASSRGQGGEQYF. The CDR3 coding sequence is TGTGCCAGCAGCCGAGGACAGGGAGGTGAGCAGTACTTC.